The 7 T cell receptor beta chains listed next were all sequenced from one sample in a study of blood T cells in healthy people across ages. Through a sample-barcoded 5' primer and a J-beta primer mix, a second PCR was run for about 6 to 12 cycles. One entry per CDR3 protein, called by TCRdb with MiXCR from the 5' RACE reads. There are approximately 780,000 distinct CDR3 sequences in the sample; roughly 25% occur only once, and 2.5% to 3.5% lies in the top ten. The data also belong to a second study, concerning T cells of mothers and their children.

Material for sequencing was blood. These receptors all stem from a boy aged 5-17 years in good health.

This clonotype was observed once. The V call is TRBV10-1, the J call TRBJ2-5; D not certain. The CDR3 contains 13 residues. Germline lookup yields CDR1 WNHNN and CDR2 SYGVQD (reference sequence). V was clipped by 10 bases and J by 1 base, with 13 bases between them. Here the CDR3 reads CATAHSVQETQYF. CDR3 nucleotide sequence: TGCGCCACAGCCCACAGCGTCCAAGAGACCCAGTACTTC.

V and J are TRBV24-1 and TRBJ2-5; perhaps TRBD1 as D (6 bases). V shed 2 bases and J shed 2 bases, with 14 bases lying between them. CDR3 length: 16 residues. Germline V lookup: CDR1 KGHDR, CDR2 SFDVKD. This chain's CDR3 is CATSDYDRTKQETQYF. As DNA, the CDR3 is TGTGCCACCAGTGATTATGACAGGACGAAGCAAGAGACCCAGTACTTC.

J is TRBJ1-2 and V is TRBV5-1; D perhaps matches TRBD1 (5 bases). V was trimmed by 5 bases and J by 0 bases, leaving 11 bases between them. Germline CDR1 SGHRS, CDR2 YFSETQ. The CDR3 runs 14 residues. The CDR3 loop reads CASSRTPTNYGYTF. The CDR3 bases are TGCGCCAGCAGTCGGACACCGACTAACTATGGCTACACCTTC.

The V gene is TRBV3-1, the J gene TRBJ2-2; unclear D gene. V lost 1 base, J lost 5 bases, and 8 bases lay in between. The CDR3 loop spans 14 amino acids. Germline-derived CDR1 and CDR2 are LGHDT and YNNKEL (reference sequence). The CDR3 region has the DNA TGTGCCAGCAGCCAAGCCTACGGGACCGGGGAGCTGTTTTTT. Protein sequence: CASSQAYGTGELFF.

This clonotype was counted a few times. The genes are TRBV20-1 and TRBJ2-1; the D is unclear. Trimming pared 6 bases from V and 11 bases from J, leaving 14 bases between. Germline CDR1 and CDR2: DFQATT and SNEGSKA (reference sequence). This CDR3 has 11 amino acids. CDR3 loop: CSAPGAVKQFF. CDR3 bases: TGCAGTGCCCCCGGTGCAGTTAAGCAGTTCTTC.

The chain employs TRBV20-1 and TRBJ2-1; 8 nucleotides match TRBD1. V lost 1 base, J lost 5 bases, and 7 bases stayed unmatched. This CDR3 comprises 15 residues. Germline V CDR1 and CDR2: DFQATT, SNEGSKA (reference sequence). In DNA form, the CDR3 reads TGCAGTGCTAGAGGCCCGGGACAGGAGCACAATGAGCAGTTCTTC. Protein product: CSARGPGQEHNEQFF.

The chain recombines TRBV7-9 with TRBJ2-3; 8 bases line up with TRBD2. The V segment lost 3 bases and the J segment 5 bases; nucleotides outside the gene matches: 4. The CDR3 length is 14 residues. Per the germline V gene, CDR1 is SEHNR and CDR2 is FQNEAQ (reference sequence). The CDR3 loop reads CASSFPGGVDTQYF. DNA of the CDR3: TGTGCCAGCAGCTTCCCGGGGGGGGTAGATACGCAGTATTTT.